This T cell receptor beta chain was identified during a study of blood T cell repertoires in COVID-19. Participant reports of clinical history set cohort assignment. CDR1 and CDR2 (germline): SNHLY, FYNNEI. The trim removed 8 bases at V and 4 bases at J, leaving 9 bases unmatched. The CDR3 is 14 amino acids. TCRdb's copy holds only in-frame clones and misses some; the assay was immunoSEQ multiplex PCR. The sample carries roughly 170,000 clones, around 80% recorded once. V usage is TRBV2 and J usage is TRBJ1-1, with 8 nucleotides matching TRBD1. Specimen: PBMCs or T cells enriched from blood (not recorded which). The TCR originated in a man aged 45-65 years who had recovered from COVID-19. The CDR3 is CASGGAGGLTEAFF. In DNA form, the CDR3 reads TGTGCCAGCGGAGGAGCAGGGGGCCTCACTGAAGCTTTCTTT. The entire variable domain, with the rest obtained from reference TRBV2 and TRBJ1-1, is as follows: EPEVTQTPSHQVTQMGQEVILRCVPISNHLYFYWYRQILGQKVEFLVSFYNNEISEKSEIFDDQFSVERPDGSNFTLKIRSTKLEDSAMYFCASGGAGGLTEAFFGQGTRLTVV.